The T cell receptor (beta chain) described here comes from a study of regulatory T cells in long-lasting Graves disease. Across the whole study: Antithyroid drugs had been given to newly diagnosed Graves' patients for under 3 months. Study conclusions and caveats: Newly diagnosed patients had higher TCR diversity than persistent Graves' patients did.

Building of the TCR beta libraries involved iRepertoire HTBI primers and Arm-PCR of CDR3 regions. One entry per CDR3 protein, called by TCRdb with MiXCR from the multiplex PCR reads. The repertoire includes roughly 500,000 distinct CDR3 sequences, roughly 14% of them detected once, and roughly a tenth sits in the top ten. This CDR3 is 10 amino acids long. Germline CDR1 is DFQATT and CDR2 is SNEGSKA (reference sequence). Trimming took off 8 bases at V and 5 bases at J, with 7 bases between the two ends. Noted time point: newly diagnosed GD, antithyroid drugs for less than 3 months. Following extraction of RNA from PBMCs, that RNA was used to make the TCR library. This clonotype has just a few counts. What it binds is not known. The data also belong to a second study, concerning T cells in Graves' hyperthyroidism and ophthalmopathy. As that study records: Carried out on the TCR CDR3, a first-round RT-PCR used the HTBI primer set. Among clonotypes expanded in thyroid above 0.001, most were also found in blood.

This clonotype was sampled from a man aged 30 to 45 with Graves disease. The chain combines TRBV20-1 with TRBJ2-1; D ambiguous. The sequencing here drew on peripheral blood mononuclear cells (PBMCs), taken at new diagnosis, from a patient treated with antithyroid drugs. The CDR3 sequence: CSSWDNEQFF. The CDR3 nucleotides read TGCAGTAGTTGGGACAATGAGCAGTTCTTC.